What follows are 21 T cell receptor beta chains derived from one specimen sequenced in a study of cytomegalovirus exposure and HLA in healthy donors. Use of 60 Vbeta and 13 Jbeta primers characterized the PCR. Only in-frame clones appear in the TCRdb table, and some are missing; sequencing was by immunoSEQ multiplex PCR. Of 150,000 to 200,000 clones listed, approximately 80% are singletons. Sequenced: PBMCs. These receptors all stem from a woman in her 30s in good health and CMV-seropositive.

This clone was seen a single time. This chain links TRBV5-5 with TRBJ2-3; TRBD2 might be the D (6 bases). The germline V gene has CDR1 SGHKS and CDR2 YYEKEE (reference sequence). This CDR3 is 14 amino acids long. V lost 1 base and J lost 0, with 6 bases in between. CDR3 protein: CASSLRGSTDTQYF. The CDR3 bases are TGTGCCAGCAGCTTGCGGGGGAGCACAGATACGCAGTATTTT. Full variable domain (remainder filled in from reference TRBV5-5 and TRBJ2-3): DAGVTQSPTHLIKTRGQQVTLRCSPISGHKSVSWYQQVLGQGPQFIFQYYEKEERGRGNFPDRFSARQFPNYSSELNVNALLLGDSALYLCASSLRGSTDTQYFGPGTRLTVL.

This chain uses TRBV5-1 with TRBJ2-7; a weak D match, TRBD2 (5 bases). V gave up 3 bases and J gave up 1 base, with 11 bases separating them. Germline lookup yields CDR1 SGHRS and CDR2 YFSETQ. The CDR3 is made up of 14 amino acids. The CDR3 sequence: CASSSAPGSYEQYF. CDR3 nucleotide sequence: TGCGCCAGCAGCTCGGCCCCGGGGTCCTACGAGCAGTACTTC.

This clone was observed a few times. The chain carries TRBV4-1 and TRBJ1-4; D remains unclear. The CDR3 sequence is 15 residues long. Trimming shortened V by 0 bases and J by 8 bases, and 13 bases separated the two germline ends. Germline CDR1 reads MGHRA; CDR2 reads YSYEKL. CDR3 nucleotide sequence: TGCGCCAGCAGCCAAGAGGAGGGTTGGGCAGAAAAACTGTTTTTT. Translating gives CASSQEEGWAEKLFF.

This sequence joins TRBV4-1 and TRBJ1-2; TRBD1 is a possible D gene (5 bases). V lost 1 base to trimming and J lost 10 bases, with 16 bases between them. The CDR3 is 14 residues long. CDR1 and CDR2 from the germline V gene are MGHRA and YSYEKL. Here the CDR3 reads CASSQGPDLGLYTF. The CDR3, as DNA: TGCGCCAGCAGCCAAGGCCCAGACCTGGGGCTCTACACCTTC.

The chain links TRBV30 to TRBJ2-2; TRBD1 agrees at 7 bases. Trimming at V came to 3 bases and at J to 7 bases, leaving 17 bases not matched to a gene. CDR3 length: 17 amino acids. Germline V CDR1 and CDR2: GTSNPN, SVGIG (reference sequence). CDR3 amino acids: CAWRDELGQAPFGELFF. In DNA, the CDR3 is TGTGCCTGGAGGGATGAACTCGGACAGGCGCCCTTCGGGGAGCTGTTTTTT.

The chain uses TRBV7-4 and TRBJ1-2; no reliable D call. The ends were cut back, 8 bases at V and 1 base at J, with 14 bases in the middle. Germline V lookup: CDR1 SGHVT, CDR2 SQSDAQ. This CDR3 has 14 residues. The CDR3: CASLDDGLNYGYTF. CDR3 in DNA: TGTGCCAGCCTAGACGATGGCCTTAACTATGGCTACACCTTC. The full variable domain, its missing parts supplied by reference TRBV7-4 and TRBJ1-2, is GAGVSQSPRYKVAKRGRDVALRCDSISGHVTLYWYRQTLGQGSEVLTYSQSDAQRDKSGRPSGRFSAERPERSVSTLKIQRTEQGDSAVYLCASLDDGLNYGYTFGSGTRLTVV.

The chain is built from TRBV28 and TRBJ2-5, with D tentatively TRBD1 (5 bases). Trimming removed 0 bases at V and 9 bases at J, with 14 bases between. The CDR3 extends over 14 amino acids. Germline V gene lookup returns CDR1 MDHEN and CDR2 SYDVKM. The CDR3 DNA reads TGTGCCAGCAGTTTATGGCAGGGCCTCAACTCCCAGTACTTC. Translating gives CASSLWQGLNSQYF. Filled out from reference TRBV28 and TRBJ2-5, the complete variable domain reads DVKVTQSSRYLVKRTGEKVFLECVQDMDHENMFWYRQDPGLGLRLIYFSYDVKMKEKGDIPEGYSVSREKKERFSLILESASTNQTSMYLCASSLWQGLNSQYFGPGTRLLVL.

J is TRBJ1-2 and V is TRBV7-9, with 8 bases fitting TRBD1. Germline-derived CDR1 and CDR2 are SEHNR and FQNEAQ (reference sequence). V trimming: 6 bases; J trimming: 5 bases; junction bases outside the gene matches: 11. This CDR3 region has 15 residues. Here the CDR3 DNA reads TGTGCCAGCAGGTGGATGTCAGGGGGCGCGTATGGCTACACCTTC. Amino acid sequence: CASRWMSGGAYGYTF. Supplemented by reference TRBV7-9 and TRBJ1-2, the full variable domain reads DTGVSQNPRHKITKRGQNVTFRCDPISEHNRLYWYRQTLGQGPEFLTYFQNEAQLEKSRLLSDRFSAERPKGSFSTLEIQRTEQGDSAMYLCASRWMSGGAYGYTFGSGTRLTVV.

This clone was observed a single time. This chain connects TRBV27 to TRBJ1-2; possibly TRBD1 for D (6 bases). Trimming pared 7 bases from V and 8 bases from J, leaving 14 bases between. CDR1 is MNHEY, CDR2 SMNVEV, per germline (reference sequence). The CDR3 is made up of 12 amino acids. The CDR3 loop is CASKPPGEGYTF. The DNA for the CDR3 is TGTGCCAGCAAACCCCCAGGGGAAGGCTACACCTTC.

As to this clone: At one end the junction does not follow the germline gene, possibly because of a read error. In DNA, the CDR3 is TGTGCCAGCAGCTTAGATGACAGGGTCGGGACAGATACACAGTATTTT. Translating gives CASSLDDRVGTDTQYF. This chain joins TRBV7-9 and TRBJ2-3; 7 bases line up with TRBD1. The CDR3 contains 16 residues. Germline-derived CDR1 and CDR2 are SEHNR and FQNEAQ (reference sequence).

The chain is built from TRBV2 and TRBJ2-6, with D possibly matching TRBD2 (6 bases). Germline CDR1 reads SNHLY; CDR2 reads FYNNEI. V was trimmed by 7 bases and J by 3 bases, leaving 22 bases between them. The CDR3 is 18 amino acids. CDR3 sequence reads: CASTLAAAYGGGANVLTF. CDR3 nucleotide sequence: TGTGCCAGCACCCTCGCGGCGGCCTACGGGGGTGGGGCCAACGTCCTGACTTTC. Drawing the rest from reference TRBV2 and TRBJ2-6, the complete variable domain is EPEVTQTPSHQVTQMGQEVILRCVPISNHLYFYWYRQILGQKVEFLVSFYNNEISEKSEIFDDQFSVERPDGSNFTLKIRSTKLEDSAMYFCASTLAAAYGGGANVLTFGAGSRLTVL.

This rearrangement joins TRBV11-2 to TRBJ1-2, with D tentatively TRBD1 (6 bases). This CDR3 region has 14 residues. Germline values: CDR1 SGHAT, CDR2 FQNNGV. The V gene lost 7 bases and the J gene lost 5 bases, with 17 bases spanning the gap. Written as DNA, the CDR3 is TGTGCCAGCACCCTTGGCCAGGGGCGATATGGCTACACCTTC. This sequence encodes CASTLGQGRYGYTF.

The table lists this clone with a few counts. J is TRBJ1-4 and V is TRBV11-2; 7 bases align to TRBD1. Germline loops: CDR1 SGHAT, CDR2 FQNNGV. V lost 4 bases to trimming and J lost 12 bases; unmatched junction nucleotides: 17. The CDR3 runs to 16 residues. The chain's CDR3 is CASSSRRGRGGLELFF. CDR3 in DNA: TGTGCCAGCAGCTCGAGGAGGGGGCGAGGAGGCCTTGAACTGTTTTTT.

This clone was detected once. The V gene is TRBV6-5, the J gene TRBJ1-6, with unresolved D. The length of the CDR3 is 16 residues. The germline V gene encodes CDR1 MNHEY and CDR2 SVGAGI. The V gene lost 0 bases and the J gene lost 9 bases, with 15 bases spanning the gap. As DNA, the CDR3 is TGTGCCAGCAGTTACTCGATGTCCTTCGGAGGTTCACCCCTCCACTTT. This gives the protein CASSYSMSFGGSPLHF.

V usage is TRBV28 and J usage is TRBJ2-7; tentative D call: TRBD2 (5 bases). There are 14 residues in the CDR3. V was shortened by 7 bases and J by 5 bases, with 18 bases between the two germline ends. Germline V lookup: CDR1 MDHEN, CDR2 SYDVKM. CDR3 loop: CASMSLRVSHEQYF. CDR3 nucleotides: TGTGCCAGCATGAGTCTGAGGGTATCCCACGAGCAGTACTTC. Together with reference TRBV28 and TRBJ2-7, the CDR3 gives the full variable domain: DVKVTQSSRYLVKRTGEKVFLECVQDMDHENMFWYRQDPGLGLRLIYFSYDVKMKEKGDIPEGYSVSREKKERFSLILESASTNQTSMYLCASMSLRVSHEQYFGPGTRLTVT.

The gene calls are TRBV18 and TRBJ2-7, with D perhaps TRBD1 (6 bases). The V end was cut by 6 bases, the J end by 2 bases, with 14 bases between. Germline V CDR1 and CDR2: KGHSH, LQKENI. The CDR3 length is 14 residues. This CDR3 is CASSLMDRAYEQYF. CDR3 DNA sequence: TGTGCCAGCTCCCTGATGGACAGAGCCTACGAGCAGTACTTC.

CDR3 coding DNA: TGTGCCAGCAGGGATGGACAGGGAACCTATGGCTACACCTTC. Protein product: CASRDGQGTYGYTF. The V and J genes are TRBV28 and TRBJ1-2, with 8 bases aligning to TRBD1. Losses at the gene ends were 6 bases for V and 4 bases for J; bases not matched to a gene: 7. The CDR3 has 14 amino acids. Germline lookup yields CDR1 MDHEN and CDR2 SYDVKM.

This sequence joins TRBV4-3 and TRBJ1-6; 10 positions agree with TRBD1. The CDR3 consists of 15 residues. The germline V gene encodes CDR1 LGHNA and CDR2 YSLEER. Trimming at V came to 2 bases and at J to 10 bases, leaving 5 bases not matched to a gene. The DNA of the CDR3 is TGCGCCAGCAGCCAACGACAGGGGGCAAGATCACCCCTCCACTTT. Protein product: CASSQRQGARSPLHF.

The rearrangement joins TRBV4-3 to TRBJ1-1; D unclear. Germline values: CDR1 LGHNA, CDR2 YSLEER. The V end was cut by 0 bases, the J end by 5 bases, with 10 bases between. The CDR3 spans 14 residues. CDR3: CASSQDRGKTEAFF. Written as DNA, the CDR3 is TGCGCCAGCAGCCAAGATCGCGGTAAAACTGAAGCTTTCTTT.

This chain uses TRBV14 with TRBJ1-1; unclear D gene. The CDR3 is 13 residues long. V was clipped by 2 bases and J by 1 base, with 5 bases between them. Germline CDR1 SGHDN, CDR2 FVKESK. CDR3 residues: CASSQQSNTEAFF. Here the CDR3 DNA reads TGTGCCAGCAGCCAACAGTCGAACACTGAAGCTTTCTTT.

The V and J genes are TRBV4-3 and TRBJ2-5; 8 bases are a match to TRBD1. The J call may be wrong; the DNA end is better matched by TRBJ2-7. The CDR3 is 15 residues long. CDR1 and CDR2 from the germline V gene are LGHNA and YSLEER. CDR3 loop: CASSQGFGTGYEQYF. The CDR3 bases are TGCGCCAGCAGCCAGGGATTTGGGACAGGCTACGAGCAGTACTTC.